This TCR beta chain was sequenced during a study of blood T cells in healthy people across ages (dated by TCRdb to 2013 to 2016). About the investigation overall: In model experiments, template switching captured about one uniquely barcoded TCR beta cDNA molecule for every two T cells. Age-related changes in TCR beta repertoire diversity were measured in the study by deep sequencing normalized with unique cDNA molecular identifiers. Donors were grouped into four age groups: young (average roughly 17 years), middle-aged (39), aged (roughly 67) and long-lived (approximately 81). To avoid experimental bias, donors of different ages were randomly spread across the sequencing lanes. Using the same blood draw, the study looked at two additional independent replicas of 1 million unique cDNA reads for two donors, one aged 18 to 30 and the other aged 80 or older.

The library came from 5' RACE. Sequencing relied on an Illumina HiSeq 2500. A second PCR of about 7 to 12 cycles was run with a J-beta primer mix and a sample-barcoded 5' primer. Each TCR beta cDNA molecule received a unique molecular identifier from a template-switch 5' adaptor carrying 12 random nucleotides. At least 2.5 million CDR3-containing paired-end reads were obtained from each sample. First-strand cDNA was synthesized from all RNA with the Mint cDNA synthesis kit, primed by a TRBC-specific oligonucleotide. All cDNA was treated with uracil-DNA glycosylase and then went through a first 18-cycle PCR with the universal primers M1SS and BC2_uni_R. In the original analysis: Each sample was normalized by randomly selecting 1 million high-quality reads, each carrying a distinct molecular identifier. Reads sharing molecular identifiers were discarded rather than binned into consensus sequences. MiTCR, with a Q25 quality threshold and the strictest error-elimination algorithm, was used for CDR3 identification, clonotype clustering and error correction. A nonparametric unseen species model with Euler transformation was used to estimate lower-bound total TCR beta diversity. TCRdb ran its own pipeline on the public reads, namely fastp trimming at Q25 and MiXCR clone calling, and kept in-frame beta chains. All rows with the same CDR3 protein become a single entry with the most common DNA and genes. TCRdb, not the authors, supplied the V and J calls. Here the sample has 850,000 to 1,000,000 distinct CDR3 sequences; roughly 50% occur a single time. 20% to 25% of the sample belongs to the ten largest clones.

Paper-wide results and their limitations: As age increased, observed TCR beta diversity per million T cells dropped in a roughly linear way, and a significant reduction was already evident by age roughly 36. Because the CMV infection status of the donors was unknown, age-related changes in expanded clonotypes may potentially have been confounded. Compared with the aged group, more naive CD4+ T cells, fewer expanded clones and increased TCR diversity were shown by the long-lived group, suggesting age selection. There was a strong correlation between observed TCR beta diversity and the percentage of naive T cells measured by flow cytometry. Total diversity estimates from one million sequenced T cells were considered lower bounds and underestimates. Because profiling used bulk unsorted PBMCs, naive and antigen-experienced compartments could not be compared conclusively.

Donors were a few dozen systemically healthy Caucasian individuals from Russia aged 6 to 90 years. Each donor gave around 9 milliliters of peripheral blood, collected into EDTA-treated Vacutainer tubes. Ficoll-Paque density-gradient centrifugation was used to isolate PBMCs, with at least 6 million per sample. Trizol reagent was used to extract total RNA from PBMCs, with at least 5.5 micrograms per sample. The percentages of naive CD45RAhigh/CD27high T cells were determined by flow cytometry on a PBMC aliquot from every donor. This clonotype was detected a few times. Its antigen is not yet known. Base quality data are lacking; no much larger clone is found one base away. Sequencing was carried out using blood. This clonotype originated in a woman aged 55-70 years in good health.

The bases read TGCAGTGCTAGAGCTACAAGGGCTTCGTCCAGAGTGGATACGCAGTATTTT. Its amino acids are CSARATRASSRVDTQYF. The chain is made from TRBV20-1 and TRBJ2-3; the D gene is unclear. V lost 1 base and J lost 6 bases; the stretch between them is 23 bases long. For CDR1 and CDR2, the germline V gene (reference sequence) lists DFQATT and SNEGSKA. The CDR3 goes from the cysteine to the phenylalanine over 17 residues. Just CDR3 DNA is preserved here, 51 bases in frame from base 1.